Listed here are 30 T cell receptor beta chains from one sample, sequenced in a study of T-cell reconstitution after alpha-beta-depleted transplantation in children. Molecular barcoding with unique molecular identifiers was used for the TCRbeta library. TCRdb redid the calling of the PCR reads with MiXCR, one entry per CDR3 protein. Of 490,000 or so distinct CDR3 sequences listed, approximately 12% are singletons. The material sequenced was PBMCs from the stem cell graft donor, taken from the stem cell graft. These receptors were collected from a human donor who donated a stem cell graft to a child with combined immunodeficiency.

This clonotype was detected ten times or more. The chain employs TRBV21-1 and TRBJ2-3. TRBV21-1 is described as a pseudogene. This CDR3 is built from 16 residues. The CDR3 nucleotides are TGTGCCAGCAGCAAAGCGCCGGCCGTTGCGGCAGATACGCAGTATTTT. This codes for CASSKAPAVAADTQYF.

This clonotype was seen only a few times. The chain couples TRBV6-5 to TRBJ2-2, with TRBD2 identical over 8 bases. The CDR3 covers 17 residues. V lost 2 bases and J lost 4; bases outside the gene matches: 9. Per the germline V gene, CDR1 is MNHEY and CDR2 is SVGAGI. This CDR3 reads CASSYERVGRATGELFF. The CDR3 nucleotides read TGTGCCAGCAGTTACGAGCGGGTCGGGAGGGCCACCGGGGAGCTGTTTTTT.

In its sample, this clonotype was seen a few times. The V gene is TRBV6-5, the J gene TRBJ2-4; D gene uncertain. Germline CDR1 and CDR2: MNHEY and SVGAGI. The CDR3 consists of 14 residues. With 2 bases removed from V and 8 bases from J, the gap between germline ends came to 13 bases. DNA of the CDR3: TGTGCCAGCAGTTACACTTCCCAAATGTACATTCAGTACTTC. Residues: CASSYTSQMYIQYF.

This clonotype has more than one count but fewer than ten. The rearrangement uses TRBV20-1 and TRBJ2-7, with D possibly TRBD2 on 6 matching bases. The length of the CDR3 is 16 residues. Trimming took 3 bases from V and 2 from J, leaving 20 bases between them. Germline V gene lookup returns CDR1 DFQATT and CDR2 SNEGSKA (reference sequence). CDR3: CSARTPYGGFTYEQYF. In nucleotides, the CDR3 is TGCAGTGCTAGGACCCCGTATGGGGGGTTCACCTACGAGCAGTACTTC.

V is TRBV5-1 and J is TRBJ2-7; 7 nucleotides agree with TRBD1. Per germline, CDR1 SGHRS and CDR2 YFSETQ. This CDR3 spans 16 amino acids. Germline trimming cut 1 base from V and 1 base from J; bases unmatched to any gene: 8. The CDR3 DNA is TGCGCCAGCAGCTTGAGGCCCCGGGACAGATCCTACGAGCAGTACTTC. As protein: CASSLRPRDRSYEQYF.

The chain joins TRBV12-3 or TRBV12-4 to TRBJ2-3, with 10 nucleotides matching TRBD2. This CDR3 is 15 amino acids long. V lost 5 bases and J lost 4; bases outside the gene matches: 6. This CDR3 is CASSPSSGGADTQYF. As DNA, the CDR3 is TGTGCCAGCAGTCCTTCCAGCGGGGGGGCAGATACGCAGTATTTT.

Notes on this clonotype: This CDR3 is missing its conserved last phenylalanine or tryptophan, likely due to a read error. The J gene is TRBJ1-5, the V gene TRBV25-1; a possible D gene is TRBD1 (5 bases). The germline V and J ends were trimmed by 6 bases and 5 bases, with 8 bases remaining between them. This CDR3 is 12 amino acids long. Looked up from germline, CDR1 is MGHDK and CDR2 is SYGVNS. The CDR3 sequence: CASRPGYQPQHS. In DNA form, the CDR3 reads TGTGCCAGCAGGCCAGGGTATCAGCCCCAGCATTCT.

J is TRBJ2-6 and V is TRBV7-2; perhaps D is TRBD1 or TRBD2 (5 bases each). The CDR3 is made up of 16 amino acids. The V and J ends lost 3 bases and 0 bases respectively, with 9 bases between them. Looked up from germline, CDR1 is SGHTA and CDR2 is FQGNSA. Here the CDR3 DNA reads TGTGCCAGCAGCTTCGCCGGGACCTCTGGGGCCAACGTCCTGACTTTC. Its translation: CASSFAGTSGANVLTF.

This clonotype appeared many times. The chain employs TRBV29-1 and TRBJ2-3; D possibly corresponds to TRBD2 (6 bases). The ends were cut back, 5 bases at V and 3 bases at J, with 15 bases in the middle. This CDR3 has 14 amino acids. In germline, CDR1 is SQVTM, CDR2 ANQGSEA. The CDR3 nucleotides are TGCAGCGTTTCGGCCGTTGGAGGGACAGATACGCAGTATTTT. As protein: CSVSAVGGTDTQYF.

This sequence joins TRBV12-3 or TRBV12-4 and TRBJ1-2; maybe TRBD1 (5 bases). CDR3 size: 14 residues. V lost 6 bases and J lost 8, with 19 bases in between. DNA for the CDR3: TGTGCCAGCAGCCAGGGACGAGGCTTTTTAGGCTACACCTTC. This codes for CASSQGRGFLGYTF.

The CDR3 reads CATSDALFTETQYF. CDR3 in DNA: TGTGCCACCAGTGACGCCCTCTTCACGGAGACCCAGTACTTC. The chain carries TRBV24-1 and TRBJ2-5; D is undetermined. The CDR3 runs to 14 residues. CDR1 and CDR2 (germline): KGHDR, SFDVKD. The germline V and J ends were trimmed by 4 bases and 5 bases, with 13 bases remaining between them.

This clonotype was counted only a few times. The V gene is TRBV11-3, the J gene TRBJ1-4, with D perhaps matching TRBD1 (5 bases). The CDR3 has 14 residues. V was cut by 2 bases and J by 10 bases, with 14 bases left in between. CDR1 is SGHNT, CDR2 YENEEA, per germline. The DNA for the CDR3 is TGTGCCAGCAGCTTAACACCGGCGGGGGGAAAACTGTTTTTT. This encodes CASSLTPAGGKLFF.

The sample holds a few counts of this clonotype. V gene TRBV6-1 combines with J gene TRBJ2-2; the D gene is possibly TRBD1 (6 bases). CDR1 is MNHNS and CDR2 is SASEGT in the germline V gene. CDR3 length equals 14 residues. V was cut by 1 base and J by 6 bases, with 9 bases left in between. CDR3 region: CASSEVTGPGELFF. The CDR3 DNA reads as TGTGCCAGCAGTGAAGTAACAGGGCCCGGGGAGCTGTTTTTT.

This clonotype was observed many times. One end of the junction fails to match germline, which may point to a read error. The V gene is TRBV12-3 or TRBV12-4, the J gene TRBJ2-1, with a weak D call TRBD2 (5 bases). The CDR3 length is 13 residues. In DNA, the CDR3 is TGTGCCAGCAGTACCGTCTCGGGGAATGGGCAGTTCTTC. Its translation: CASSTVSGNGQFF.

In this sample, this clonotype turned up many times. This chain joins TRBV4-3 and TRBJ1-6; D is uncertain. Germline loops: CDR1 LGHNA, CDR2 YSLEER. The CDR3 length is 16 residues. V was shortened by 0 bases and J by 13 bases, with 19 bases between the two germline ends. CDR3 in amino acids: CASSQDKAAVGRPLHF. The DNA of the CDR3 is TGCGCCAGCAGCCAAGATAAGGCAGCCGTCGGGAGGCCCCTCCACTTT.

The chain links TRBV20-1 to TRBJ2-2; 11 bases map to TRBD1. V dropped 0 bases and J dropped 7; count of bases not matched to a gene: 7. This CDR3 comprises 16 residues. CDR1 is DFQATT, CDR2 SNEGSKA, per germline (reference sequence). The CDR3 DNA is TGCAGTGCTAGAGATGCCGGGACAGGGGGTGTCGGGGAGCTGTTTTTT. Encoded protein: CSARDAGTGGVGELFF.

Here the CDR3 DNA reads TGTGCCAGCAGTGTAGAGGGGGCCTCCTACGAGCAGTACTTC. This encodes CASSVEGASYEQYF. The chain carries TRBV6-1 and TRBJ2-7; TRBD1 matches at 7 bases. This CDR3 comprises 14 residues. The trim removed 4 bases at V and 0 bases at J, leaving 3 bases unmatched. CDR1 MNHNS and CDR2 SASEGT come from the germline V gene.

This clonotype has just a few counts. The chain has TRBV6-5 and TRBJ1-4; TRBD1 agrees at 12 bases. The CDR3 is 17 amino acids. V shed 4 bases and J 8 bases; nucleotides not matched to a gene: 11. Looked up from germline, CDR1 is MNHEY and CDR2 is SVGAGI. The CDR3 region has the DNA TGTGCCAGCAGTTTGTCCGGGACAGGGGGCGGAGGGGAAAAACTGTTTTTT. Protein product: CASSLSGTGGGGEKLFF.

V and J are TRBV9 and TRBJ1-2; 12 bases fit TRBD1. V was pared by 3 bases and J by 8 bases, with 5 bases of the junction left unmatched. This CDR3 is built from 14 residues. CDR1 and CDR2 (germline): SGDLS, YYNGEE. CDR3 bases: TGTGCCAGCAGCGAAGGGACAGGGGGCGAAGGCTACACCTTC. Amino acids: CASSEGTGGEGYTF.

This clonotype was seen a handful of times. V is TRBV6-5 and J is TRBJ2-3; no reliable D call. The CDR3 is 16 amino acids. The germline V gene has CDR1 MNHEY and CDR2 SVGAGI. V lost 5 bases and J lost 2, with 17 bases in between. The CDR3 bases are TGTGCCAGCAGTCCCTCGGGTCCGATGATCACAGATACGCAGTATTTT. The encoded protein is CASSPSGPMITDTQYF.

This clonotype was seen repeatedly, ten times or more. In DNA, the CDR3 is TGTGCCAGCACCCAATGGACAGGGATTGAGCAGTTCTTC. Protein sequence: CASTQWTGIEQFF. This chain links TRBV7-9 with TRBJ2-1; 8 bases line up with TRBD1. Per the germline V gene, CDR1 is SEHNR and CDR2 is FQNEAQ (reference sequence). Germline trimming cut 7 bases from V and 9 bases from J; bases unmatched to any gene: 8. The CDR3 is made up of 13 amino acids.

This clonotype was counted at least ten times. The chain couples TRBV9 to TRBJ1-1, with 7 positions matching TRBD1. Germline V lookup: CDR1 SGDLS, CDR2 YYNGEE. V lost 2 bases, J lost 4 bases, and 8 bases stayed unmatched. The CDR3 covers 15 residues. DNA for the CDR3: TGTGCCAGCAGCGTCCAGGACAGGCCGGGCACTGAAGCTTTCTTT. This gives the protein CASSVQDRPGTEAFF.

This chain links TRBV4-1 with TRBJ2-7; 9 bases are shared with TRBD1. The length of the CDR3 is 15 residues. Germline V gene data show CDR1 as MGHRA and CDR2 as YSYEKL. Trimming cost V 4 bases and J 3 bases; bases outside gene matches: 7. In DNA, the CDR3 is TGCGCCAGCAGCCGCGGACAGGGGAGAGACTACGAGCAGTACTTC. Translation gives CASSRGQGRDYEQYF.

This clonotype was found a few times. V and J are TRBV15 and TRBJ2-2; D is tentatively TRBD1 or TRBD2 (5 bases each). The CDR3 spans 14 residues. Germline loops: CDR1 LNHNV, CDR2 YYDKDF (reference sequence). V gave up 3 bases and J gave up 5 bases, with 10 bases separating them. The DNA for the CDR3 is TGTGCCACCAGCAGTCGGGGCAGGACCGGGGAGCTGTTTTTT. Translation: CATSSRGRTGELFF.

This clonotype was detected a few times. The chain carries TRBV12-3 or TRBV12-4 and TRBJ2-2; 9 nucleotides match TRBD1. The V and J ends lost 5 bases and 2 bases, in that order; junction bases with no gene match: 9. The CDR3 has 17 amino acids. The CDR3: CASSPRDREGNTGELFF. CDR3 sequence (DNA): TGTGCCAGCAGTCCCCGGGACAGGGAGGGCAACACCGGGGAGCTGTTTTTT.

There are a few counts of this clonotype. The chain carries TRBV7-2 and TRBJ2-1, with a possible D match to TRBD1 (6 bases). Germline V lookup: CDR1 SGHTA, CDR2 FQGNSA. This CDR3 contains 17 residues. Trimming cost V 4 bases and J 8 bases, with 24 bases left between them. CDR3 sequence (DNA): TGTGCCAGCAGCTCCAAGATAGGGGGATACTCCGGCTATGAGCAGTTCTTC. Residues: CASSSKIGGYSGYEQFF.

The chain carries TRBV5-1 and TRBJ2-3; D is perhaps TRBD1 or TRBD2 (5 bases each). Deletions cut 5 bases from V and 3 bases from J, with 10 bases between. Germline values: CDR1 SGHRS, CDR2 YFSETQ. The CDR3 is 13 amino acids. Here the CDR3 reads CASSRDETDTQYF. CDR3 coding DNA: TGCGCCAGCAGTCGGGACGAAACAGATACGCAGTATTTT. The full variable domain, its missing parts supplied by reference TRBV5-1 and TRBJ2-3, is KAGVTQTPRYLIKTRGQQVTLSCSPISGHRSVSWYQQTPGQGLQFLFEYFSETQRNKGNFPGRFSGRQFSNSRSEMNVSTLELGDSALYLCASSRDETDTQYFGPGTRLTVL.

This clonotype came up a few times. This chain uses TRBV7-9 with TRBJ2-3; 7 positions agree with TRBD1. The CDR3 runs to 15 residues. The J segment lost 1 base and the V segment lost 6 bases, leaving 7 bases of the junction unmatched. Germline V CDR1 and CDR2: SEHNR, FQNEAQ (reference sequence). The CDR3 is CASSRKRGRTDTQYF. The CDR3 DNA follows: TGTGCCAGCAGTAGGAAGAGGGGGCGCACAGATACGCAGTATTTT.

This clonotype has a handful of counts. The chain is built from TRBV11-2 and TRBJ2-3; 10 bases line up with TRBD2. CDR1 is SGHAT, CDR2 FQNNGV, per germline. This CDR3 is built from 15 residues. The V gene end was trimmed by 7 bases and the J gene end by 10 bases; junction bases not matched to a gene: 14. The CDR3: CASTLWGTSDLAQYF. DNA for the CDR3: TGTGCCAGCACCCTATGGGGGACTAGCGATCTCGCGCAGTATTTT.

This chain connects TRBV2 to TRBJ2-1; 14 nucleotides match TRBD2. The CDR3 contains 14 residues. The V gene's germline CDR1 is SNHLY and CDR2 FYNNEI. The V gene end was trimmed by 9 bases and the J gene end by 10 bases; junction bases not matched to a gene: 8. CDR3 DNA sequence: TGTGCCAGTAGACTAGCGGGAGGGAATAGGGAGCAGTTCTTC. It yields the protein CASRLAGGNREQFF. Full variable domain (remainder filled in from reference TRBV2 and TRBJ2-1): EPEVTQTPSHQVTQMGQEVILRCVPISNHLYFYWYRQILGQKVEFLVSFYNNEISEKSEIFDDQFSVERPDGSNFTLKIRSTKLEDSAMYFCASRLAGGNREQFFGPGTRLTVL.